These T cell receptor beta chains were read from a single sample in a study of regulatory T cells in long-lasting Graves disease. From the multiplex PCR reads, TCRdb called clonotypes with MiXCR, one entry per CDR3 protein. The table records about 450,000 distinct CDR3 sequences, 14% of them present only once. The same data also contributed to another study, on T cells in Graves' hyperthyroidism and ophthalmopathy.

Material: peripheral blood mononuclear cells (PBMCs), obtained at new diagnosis, from a patient treated with antithyroid drugs. The source is a woman aged 45-65 years with Graves disease. CDR3s include the opening cysteine and the closing phenylalanine or tryptophan. The order of the fields is J gene, V gene, clone size, D gene, CDR3 protein, CDR3 DNA. D genes are given only for firm matches. Some rows have no size entry. The others give once, few or many, or a class for an expanded clone.

>TRBJ1-5|TRBV2|many|.
CASSSETSSNQPQHF
TGTGCCAGCAGTTCCGAAACCTCCAGTAATCAGCCCCAGCATTTT
>TRBJ2-7|TRBV27|.|.
CASSTGRDEQYF
TGTGCCTCCTCTACGGGGCGAGACGAGCAGTACTTC
>TRBJ2-7|TRBV2|many|TRBD1
CASSTGAGSYEQYF
TGTGCCAGCAGTACAGGGGCCGGCTCCTACGAGCAGTACTTC
>TRBJ1-1|TRBV7-9|many|.
CASSLPGANTEAFF
TGTGCCAGCAGCTTACCAGGGGCGAACACTGAAGCTTTCTTT
>TRBJ1-4|TRBV15|few|.
CATSNSGSGEKLFF
TGTGCCACCAGCAACTCAGGGTCGGGTGAAAAACTGTTTTTT
>TRBJ2-5|TRBV4-2|many|.
CASSKVGAEETQYF
TGTGCCAGCAGCAAAGTTGGCGCCGAAGAGACCCAGTACTTC
>TRBJ2-7|TRBV28|many|.
CASRPTDAYEQYF
TGTGCCAGCAGGCCGACTGACGCCTACGAGCAGTACTTC
>TRBJ2-2|TRBV28|many|.
CASNRVTGELFF
TGTGCCAGCAACAGGGTCACCGGGGAGCTGTTTTTT
>TRBJ2-7|TRBV9|few|.
CASSVGVGIAYEQYF
TGTGCCAGCAGCGTAGGAGTGGGAATAGCCTACGAGCAGTACTTC
>TRBJ1-5|TRBV12-3/TRBV12-4|many|.
CASSLSDMQPQHF
TGTGCCAGCAGTTTGAGTGACATGCAGCCCCAGCATTTT
>TRBJ2-5|TRBV18|many|.
CASSRRQRLQETQYF
TGTGCCAGCTCAAGACGTCAGAGGTTGCAAGAGACCCAGTACTTC
>TRBJ2-3|TRBV28|many|TRBD1
CASSVGTGPTDTQYF
TGTGCCAGCAGTGTAGGGACAGGGCCCACAGATACGCAGTATTTT
>TRBJ2-1|TRBV5-1|few|TRBD2
CASSNSTSGSAEQFF
TGCGCCAGCAGCAATTCAACTAGCGGGAGTGCTGAGCAGTTCTTC
>TRBJ1-2|TRBV3-1|many|TRBD1
CASSQDHSGQGGYTF
TGTGCCAGCAGCCAAGATCACTCGGGACAGGGAGGCTACACCTTC
>TRBJ2-7|TRBV6-5|many|.
CASSYGSGDYEQYF
TGTGCCAGCAGTTATGGTTCAGGGGACTACGAGCAGTACTTC
>TRBJ1-1|TRBV6-1|.|TRBD1
CASSQGQGAPGNTEAFF
TGTGCCAGCAGCCAGGGACAGGGGGCGCCCGGGAACACTGAAGCTTTCTTT
>TRBJ1-1|TRBV14|once|.
CASSQMGSLAFF
TGTGCCAGCAGCCAAATGGGAAGCTTGGCTTTCTTT
>TRBJ2-1|TRBV28|.|TRBD1
CASRTSGTGGTYNEQFF
TGTGCCAGCAGGACTTCCGGGACAGGGGGCACCTACAATGAGCAGTTCTTC
>TRBJ1-4|TRBV30|.|.
CAWERDEELFF
TGTGCCTGGGAAAGGGACGAAGAACTGTTTTTT
>TRBJ2-1|TRBV20-1|many|TRBD2
CSAPGRLAGGSSYNEQFF
TGCAGTGCCCCCGGTAGACTAGCGGGTGGAAGCTCCTACAATGAGCAGTTCTTC
>TRBJ2-1|TRBV5-6|.|TRBD2
CASSLVAGRYNEQFF
TGTGCCAGCAGCTTGGTAGCGGGAAGGTACAATGAGCAGTTCTTC
>TRBJ2-2|TRBV27|many|.
CASSRRTAHANTGELFF
TGTGCCAGCAGTCGTAGGACAGCCCACGCGAACACCGGGGAGCTGTTTTTT
>TRBJ2-1|TRBV11-2|many|TRBD2
CASRTSGRANEQFF
TGTGCCAGCAGGACTAGCGGGAGGGCAAATGAGCAGTTCTTC